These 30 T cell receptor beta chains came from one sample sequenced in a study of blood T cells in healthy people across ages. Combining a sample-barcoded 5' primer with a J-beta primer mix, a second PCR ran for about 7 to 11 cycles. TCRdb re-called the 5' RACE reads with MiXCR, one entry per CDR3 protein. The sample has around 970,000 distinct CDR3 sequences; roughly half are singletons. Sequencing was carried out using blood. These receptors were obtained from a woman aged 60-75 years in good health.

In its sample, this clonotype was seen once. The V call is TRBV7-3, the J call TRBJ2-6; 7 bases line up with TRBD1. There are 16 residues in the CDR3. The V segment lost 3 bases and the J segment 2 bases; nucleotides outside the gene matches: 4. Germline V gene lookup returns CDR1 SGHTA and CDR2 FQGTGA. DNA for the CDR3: TGTGCCAGCAGCTTGGGACAGCTGCCTGGGGCCAACGTCCTGACTTTC. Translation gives CASSLGQLPGANVLTF.

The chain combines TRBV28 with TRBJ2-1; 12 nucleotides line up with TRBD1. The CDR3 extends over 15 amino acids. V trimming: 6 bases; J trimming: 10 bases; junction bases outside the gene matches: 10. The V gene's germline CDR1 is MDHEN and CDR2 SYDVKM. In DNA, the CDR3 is TGTGCCAGCAGGGGGTTGGGACAGGGGGCAGACGAGCAGTTCTTC. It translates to CASRGLGQGADEQFF.

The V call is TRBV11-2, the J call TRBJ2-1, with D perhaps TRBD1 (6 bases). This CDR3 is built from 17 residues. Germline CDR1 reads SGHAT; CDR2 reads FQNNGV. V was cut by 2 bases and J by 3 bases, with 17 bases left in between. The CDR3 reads CASSLRTIQGLYNEQFF. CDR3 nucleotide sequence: TGTGCCAGCAGCTTACGTACGATCCAGGGGCTCTACAATGAGCAGTTCTTC.

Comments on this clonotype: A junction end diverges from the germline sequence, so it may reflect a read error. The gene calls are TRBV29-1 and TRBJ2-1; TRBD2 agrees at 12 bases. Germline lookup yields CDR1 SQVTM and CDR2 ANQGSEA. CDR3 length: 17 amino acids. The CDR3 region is CSVGLAGAASSHNEQFF. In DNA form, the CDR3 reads TGCAGCGTTGGACTAGCGGGAGCAGCCAGCTCCCACAATGAGCAGTTCTTC.

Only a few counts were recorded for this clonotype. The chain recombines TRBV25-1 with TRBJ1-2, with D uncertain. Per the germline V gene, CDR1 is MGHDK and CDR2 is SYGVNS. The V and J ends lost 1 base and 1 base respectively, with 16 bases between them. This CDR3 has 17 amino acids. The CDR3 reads CASSEFTPSTNNYGYTF. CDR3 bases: TGTGCCAGCAGTGAATTCACCCCATCGACAAATAACTATGGCTACACCTTC.

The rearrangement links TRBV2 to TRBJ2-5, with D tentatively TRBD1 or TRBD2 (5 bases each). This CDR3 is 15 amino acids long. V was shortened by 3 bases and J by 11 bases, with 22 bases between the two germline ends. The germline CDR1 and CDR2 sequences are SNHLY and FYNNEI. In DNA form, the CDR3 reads TGTGCCAGCAGTGACCCTTCGGGACCCGCCGGAGAGCAGTACTTC. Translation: CASSDPSGPAGEQYF.

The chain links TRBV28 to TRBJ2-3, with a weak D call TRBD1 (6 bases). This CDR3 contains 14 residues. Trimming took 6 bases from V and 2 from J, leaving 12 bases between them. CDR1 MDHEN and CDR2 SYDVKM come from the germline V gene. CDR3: CASSMGHPTDTQYF. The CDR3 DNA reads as TGTGCCAGCAGCATGGGACACCCCACAGATACGCAGTATTTT. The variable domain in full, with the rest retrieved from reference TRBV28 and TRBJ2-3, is DVKVTQSSRYLVKRTGEKVFLECVQDMDHENMFWYRQDPGLGLRLIYFSYDVKMKEKGDIPEGYSVSREKKERFSLILESASTNQTSMYLCASSMGHPTDTQYFGPGTRLTVL.

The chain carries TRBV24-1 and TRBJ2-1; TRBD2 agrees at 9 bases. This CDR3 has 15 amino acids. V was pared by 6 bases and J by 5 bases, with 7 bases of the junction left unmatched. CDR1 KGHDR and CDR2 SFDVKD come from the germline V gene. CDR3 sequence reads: CATSPLRGRDNEQFF. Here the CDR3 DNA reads TGTGCCACCAGTCCCCTCCGCGGGAGGGACAATGAGCAGTTCTTC.

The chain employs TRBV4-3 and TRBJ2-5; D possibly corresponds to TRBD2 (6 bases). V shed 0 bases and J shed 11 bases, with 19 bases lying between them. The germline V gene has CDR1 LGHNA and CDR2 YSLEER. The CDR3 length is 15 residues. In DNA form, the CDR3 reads TGCGCCAGCAGCCAAGATTTGCGACTAGATATTGAGCAGTACTTC. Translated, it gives CASSQDLRLDIEQYF.

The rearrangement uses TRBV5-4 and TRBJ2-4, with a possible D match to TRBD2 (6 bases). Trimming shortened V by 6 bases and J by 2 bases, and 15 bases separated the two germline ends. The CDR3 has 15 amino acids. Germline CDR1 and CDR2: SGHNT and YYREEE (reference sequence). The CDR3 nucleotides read TGTGCCAGCACCCTATCGGGGGATACCAAAAACATTCAGTACTTC. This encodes CASTLSGDTKNIQYF.

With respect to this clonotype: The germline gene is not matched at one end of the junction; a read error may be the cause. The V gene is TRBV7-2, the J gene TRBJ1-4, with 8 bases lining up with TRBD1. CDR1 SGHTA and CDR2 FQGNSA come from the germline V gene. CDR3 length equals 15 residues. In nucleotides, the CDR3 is TGCGCCAGCAGCCGACAAGACAGGGGCCCTGAAAAACTGTTTTTT. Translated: CASSRQDRGPEKLFF.

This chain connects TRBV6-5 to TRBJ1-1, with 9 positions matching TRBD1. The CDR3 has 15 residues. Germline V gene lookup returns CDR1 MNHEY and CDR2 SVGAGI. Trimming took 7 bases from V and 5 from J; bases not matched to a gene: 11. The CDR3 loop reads CASIRDRVGVTEAFF. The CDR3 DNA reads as TGTGCCAGCATCCGGGACAGGGTTGGGGTGACTGAAGCTTTCTTT.

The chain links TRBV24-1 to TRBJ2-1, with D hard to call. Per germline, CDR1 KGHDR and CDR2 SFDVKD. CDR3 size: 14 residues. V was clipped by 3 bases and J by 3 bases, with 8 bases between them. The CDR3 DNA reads TGTGCCACCAGTGATACGCAGGTCTACAATGAGCAGTTCTTC. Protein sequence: CATSDTQVYNEQFF.

CDR3 DNA: TGTGCCAGCAGCTTGACTAGCGGGAGGAAGTCCTACGAGCAGTACTTC. It translates to CASSLTSGRKSYEQYF. This sequence joins TRBV7-2 and TRBJ2-7; TRBD2 matches at 13 bases. The germline CDR1 and CDR2 sequences are SGHTA and FQGNSA. The J segment lost 1 base and the V segment lost 3 bases, leaving 3 bases of the junction unmatched. This CDR3 contains 16 residues.

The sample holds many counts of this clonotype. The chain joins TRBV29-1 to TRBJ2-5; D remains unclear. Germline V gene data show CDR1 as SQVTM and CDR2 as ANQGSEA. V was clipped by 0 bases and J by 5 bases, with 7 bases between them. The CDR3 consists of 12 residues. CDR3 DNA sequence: TGCAGCGTTGAAGATCGTGGGGAGACCCAGTACTTC. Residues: CSVEDRGETQYF.

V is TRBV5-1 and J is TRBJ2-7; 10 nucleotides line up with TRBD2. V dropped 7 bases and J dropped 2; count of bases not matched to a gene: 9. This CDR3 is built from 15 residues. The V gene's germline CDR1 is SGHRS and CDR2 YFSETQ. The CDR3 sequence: CASSSGSIGTYEQYF. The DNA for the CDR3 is TGCGCCAGCTCTAGCGGGAGCATCGGGACCTACGAGCAGTACTTC.

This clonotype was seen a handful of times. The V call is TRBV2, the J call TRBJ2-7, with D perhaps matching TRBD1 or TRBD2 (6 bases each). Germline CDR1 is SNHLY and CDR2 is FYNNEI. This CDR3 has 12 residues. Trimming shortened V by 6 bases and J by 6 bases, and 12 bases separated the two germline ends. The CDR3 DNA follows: TGTGCCAGCAGCGAGGGGGGAAGCGAGCAGTACTTC. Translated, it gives CASSEGGSEQYF.

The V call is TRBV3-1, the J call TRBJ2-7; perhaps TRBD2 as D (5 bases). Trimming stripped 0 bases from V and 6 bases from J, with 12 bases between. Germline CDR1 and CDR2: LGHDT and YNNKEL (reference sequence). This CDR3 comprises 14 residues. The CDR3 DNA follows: TGTGCCAGCAGCCAAGATGGGGAGCTCTCCGAGCAGTACTTC. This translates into CASSQDGELSEQYF.

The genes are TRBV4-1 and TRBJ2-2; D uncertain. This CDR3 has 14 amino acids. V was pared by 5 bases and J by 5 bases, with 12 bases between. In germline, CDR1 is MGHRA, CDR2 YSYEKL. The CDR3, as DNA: TGCGCCAGCAGCAGCGTGCAAGGGACCGGGGAGCTGTTTTTT. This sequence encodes CASSSVQGTGELFF.

The CDR3: CASSLALYRDIPNYGYTF. The DNA for the CDR3 is TGTGCCAGCAGCTTAGCGCTGTATCGGGACATTCCTAACTATGGCTACACCTTC. The V and J genes are TRBV7-9 and TRBJ1-2; a weak D match, TRBD1 (6 bases). This CDR3 is built from 18 residues. The germline V and J ends were trimmed by 0 bases and 0 bases, with 17 bases remaining between them. Germline V gives CDR1 SEHNR, CDR2 FQNEAQ (reference sequence).

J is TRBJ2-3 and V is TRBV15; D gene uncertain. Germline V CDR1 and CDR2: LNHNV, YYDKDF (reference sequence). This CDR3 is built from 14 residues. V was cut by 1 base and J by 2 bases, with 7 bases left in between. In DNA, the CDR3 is TGTGCCACCAGCAGAGCCCGCTCCACAGATACGCAGTATTTT. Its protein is CATSRARSTDTQYF.

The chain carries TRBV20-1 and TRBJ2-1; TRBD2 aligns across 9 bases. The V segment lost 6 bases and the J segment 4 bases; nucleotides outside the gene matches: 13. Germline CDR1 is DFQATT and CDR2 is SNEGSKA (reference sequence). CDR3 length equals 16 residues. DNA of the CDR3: TGCAGTGCAGAAGATAGCGGGAGATATCTATACAATGAGCAGTTCTTC. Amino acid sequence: CSAEDSGRYLYNEQFF.

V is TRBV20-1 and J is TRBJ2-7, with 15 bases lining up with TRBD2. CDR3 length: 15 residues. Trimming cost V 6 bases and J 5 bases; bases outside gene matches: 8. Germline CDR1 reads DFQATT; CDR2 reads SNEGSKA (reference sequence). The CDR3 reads CSASGTSGRSDEQYF. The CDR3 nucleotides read TGCAGTGCATCCGGGACTAGCGGGAGGAGTGACGAGCAGTACTTC.

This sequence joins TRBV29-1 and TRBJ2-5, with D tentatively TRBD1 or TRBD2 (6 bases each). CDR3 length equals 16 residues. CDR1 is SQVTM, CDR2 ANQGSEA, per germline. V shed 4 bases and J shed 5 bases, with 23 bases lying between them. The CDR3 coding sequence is TGCAGCGTTGGACGTTTGGGGGGCAGGTGGAAGGAGACCCAGTACTTC. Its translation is CSVGRLGGRWKETQYF.

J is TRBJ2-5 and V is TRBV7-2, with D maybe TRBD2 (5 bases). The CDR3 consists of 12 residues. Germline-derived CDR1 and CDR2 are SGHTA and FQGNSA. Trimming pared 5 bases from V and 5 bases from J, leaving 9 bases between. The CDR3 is CASSPEGETQYF. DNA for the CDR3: TGTGCCAGCAGCCCAGAGGGTGAGACCCAGTACTTC.

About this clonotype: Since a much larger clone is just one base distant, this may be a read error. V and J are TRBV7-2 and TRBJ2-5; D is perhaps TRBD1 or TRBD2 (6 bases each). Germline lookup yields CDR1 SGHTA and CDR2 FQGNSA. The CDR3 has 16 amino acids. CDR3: CARSPPSARRGETQYF. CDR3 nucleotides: TGTGCCCGCAGCCCCCCTAGCGCACGCAGGGGAGAGACCCAGTACTTC.

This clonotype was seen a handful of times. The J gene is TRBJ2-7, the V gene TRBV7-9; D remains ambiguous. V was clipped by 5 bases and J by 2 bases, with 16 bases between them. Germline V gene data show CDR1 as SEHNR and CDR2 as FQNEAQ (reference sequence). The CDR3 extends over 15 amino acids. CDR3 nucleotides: TGTGCCAGCAGCCGACCCCCCACAAGGACCTACGAGCAGTACTTC. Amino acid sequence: CASSRPPTRTYEQYF.

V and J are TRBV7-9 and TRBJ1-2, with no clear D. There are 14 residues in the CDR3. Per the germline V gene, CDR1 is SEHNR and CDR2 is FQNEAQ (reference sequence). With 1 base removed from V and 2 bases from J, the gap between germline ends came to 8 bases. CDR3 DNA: TGTGCCAGCAGCTTAGGCGGTCAGAACTATGGCTACACCTTC. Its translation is CASSLGGQNYGYTF.

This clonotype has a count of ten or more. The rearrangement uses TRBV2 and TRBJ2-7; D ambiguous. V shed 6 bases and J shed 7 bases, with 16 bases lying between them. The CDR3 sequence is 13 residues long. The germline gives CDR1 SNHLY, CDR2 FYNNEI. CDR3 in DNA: TGTGCCAGCAGCGTCTTAGACTCTGCGGAGCAGTACTTC. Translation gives CASSVLDSAEQYF.

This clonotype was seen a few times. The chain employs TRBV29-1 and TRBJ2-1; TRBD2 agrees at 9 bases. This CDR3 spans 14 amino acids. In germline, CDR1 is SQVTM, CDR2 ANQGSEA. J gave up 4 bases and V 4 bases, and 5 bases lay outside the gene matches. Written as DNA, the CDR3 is TGCAGCGTTGCTAGCGGGGACCTGTACAATGAGCAGTTCTTC. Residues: CSVASGDLYNEQFF.